This record looks at one T cell receptor (beta chain) sequence and its context. Its antigen is not known. The sample belongs to a study of cytomegalovirus exposure and HLA in healthy donors. V lost 3 bases, J lost 1 base, and 9 bases lay in between. CDR1 is LNHDA and CDR2 is SQIVND in the germline V gene (reference sequence). This CDR3 has 14 amino acids. The study's findings and limits: HLA allele associations emerged for roughly 17,000 TCR beta sequences in a later analysis, at 0.05 false discovery rate. Among TCR beta chains, those listed as cytomegalovirus-associated numbered some 160. Most TCR sequences were seen very rarely across donors, but some public TCRs occurred in many. It has been reported that TCR beta sequences accurately predicted the HLA-A and HLA-B alleles of most subjects.

The PCR employed 60 Vbeta primers together with 13 Jbeta primers. This table comes from immunoSEQ multiplex PCR, and its TCRdb copy is limited to in-frame clones, with some not included. The table records approximately 40,000 clones, more than 80% of them present only once. Sequencing was done on a sample of PBMCs. This clonotype was obtained from a middle-aged woman in good health and CMV-seronegative. The V gene is TRBV19, the J gene TRBJ1-1; D not resolved. The CDR3 nucleotides read TGTGCCAGTAGTATCGACCGGGGGAACACTGAAGCTTTCTTT. Residues: CASSIDRGNTEAFF.